This entry lists 6 T cell receptor beta chains sequenced from one sample in a study of cytomegalovirus exposure and HLA in healthy donors. Vbeta (60) and Jbeta (13) primers were used in the PCR. Measured with immunoSEQ multiplex PCR; TCRdb has only the in-frame clones, and not every one. This sample's table reports approximately 110,000 clones. Specimen: PBMCs. All receptors come from a man over 45 in good health and CMV-seronegative.

The CDR3 nucleotides read TGTGCCAGCAGCTCCCGCAGCGGGGGATATACAGATACGCAGTATTTT. Protein: CASSSRSGGYTDTQYF. The gene calls are TRBV7-2 and TRBJ2-3, with 8 bases matching TRBD2. This CDR3 has 16 residues. The V segment lost 4 bases and the J segment 3 bases; nucleotides outside the gene matches: 9. CDR1 is SGHTA and CDR2 is FQGNSA in the germline V gene. The full variable domain, in which reference TRBV7-2 and TRBJ2-3 provide the parts outside the CDR3, is GAGVSQSPSNKVTEKGKDVELRCDPISGHTALYWYRQSLGQGLEFLIYFQGNSAPDKSGLPSDRFSAERTGGSVSTLTIQRTQQEDSAVYLCASSSRSGGYTDTQYFGPGTRLTVL.

CDR3 bases: TGTGCCAGCAGCTTAGCGCCGACAGGGGAGTATGGCTACACCTTC. It yields the protein CASSLAPTGEYGYTF. The chain joins TRBV7-2 to TRBJ1-2; 8 nucleotides align to TRBD1. J gave up 5 bases and V 0 bases, and 5 bases lay outside the gene matches. The germline V gene has CDR1 SGHTA and CDR2 FQGNSA. The CDR3 is 15 amino acids.

The chain joins TRBV4-1 to TRBJ1-4; weak D call: TRBD1 (5 bases). Trimming stripped 2 bases from V and 4 bases from J, with 8 bases between. Germline assignment: CDR1 MGHRA and CDR2 YSYEKL. The length of the CDR3 is 14 residues. This CDR3 is CASSQRGLNEKLFF. The CDR3 DNA reads TGCGCCAGCAGCCAAAGGGGACTTAATGAAAAACTGTTTTTT.

The V gene is TRBV5-8, the J gene TRBJ2-4, with 7 nucleotides matching TRBD1. The ends lost 4 bases at V and 1 base at J; junction bases unmatched: 8. The CDR3 extends over 16 amino acids. Germline assignment: CDR1 SGHTS and CDR2 YDEGEE. The CDR3 here is CASSVDRAVAKNIQYF. CDR3 coding DNA: TGTGCCAGCAGCGTAGACAGGGCCGTCGCCAAAAACATTCAGTACTTC.

The genes are TRBV2 and TRBJ1-6; D is uncertain. Germline lookup yields CDR1 SNHLY and CDR2 FYNNEI. This CDR3 has 17 residues. With 2 bases removed from V and 0 bases from J, the gap between germline ends came to 11 bases. The CDR3 coding sequence is TGTGCCAGCAGTGAATCCCGCGTTTTCTCCTATAATTCACCCCTCCACTTT. The encoded protein is CASSESRVFSYNSPLHF.

The chain has TRBV5-4 and TRBJ1-4; 7 bases fit TRBD1. The germline V gene encodes CDR1 SGHNT and CDR2 YYREEE (reference sequence). J gave up 4 bases and V 4 bases, and 7 bases lay outside the gene matches. The CDR3 is made up of 15 amino acids. This chain's CDR3 is CASSRMGQHNEKLFF. CDR3 DNA sequence: TGTGCCAGCAGCCGAATGGGACAGCATAATGAAAAACTGTTTTTT.